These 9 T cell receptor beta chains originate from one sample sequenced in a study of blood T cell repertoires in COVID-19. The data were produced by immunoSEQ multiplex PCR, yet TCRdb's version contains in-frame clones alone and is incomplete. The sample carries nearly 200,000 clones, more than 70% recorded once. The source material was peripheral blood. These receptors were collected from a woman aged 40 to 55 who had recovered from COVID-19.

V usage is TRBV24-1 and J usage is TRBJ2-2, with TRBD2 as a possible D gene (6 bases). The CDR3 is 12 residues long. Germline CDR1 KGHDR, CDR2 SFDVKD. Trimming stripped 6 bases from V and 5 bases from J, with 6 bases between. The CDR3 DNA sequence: TGTGCCACCAGTCGGGGGACCGGGGAGCTGTTTTTT. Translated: CATSRGTGELFF.

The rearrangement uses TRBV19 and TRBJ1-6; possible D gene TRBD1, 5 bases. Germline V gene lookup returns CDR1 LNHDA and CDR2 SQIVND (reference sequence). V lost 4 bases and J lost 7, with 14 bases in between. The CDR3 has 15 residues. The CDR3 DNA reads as TGTGCCAGTAGTACGGGGGTGGTAATCAATTCACCCCTCCACTTT. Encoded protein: CASSTGVVINSPLHF.

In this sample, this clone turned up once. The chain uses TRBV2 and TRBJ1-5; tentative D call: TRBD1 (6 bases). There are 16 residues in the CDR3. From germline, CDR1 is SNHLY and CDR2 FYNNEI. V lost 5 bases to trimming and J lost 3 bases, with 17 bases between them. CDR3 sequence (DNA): TGTGCCAGCAGTTTCCAATTTACAGGGAACAATCAGCCCCAGCATTTT. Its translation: CASSFQFTGNNQPQHF.

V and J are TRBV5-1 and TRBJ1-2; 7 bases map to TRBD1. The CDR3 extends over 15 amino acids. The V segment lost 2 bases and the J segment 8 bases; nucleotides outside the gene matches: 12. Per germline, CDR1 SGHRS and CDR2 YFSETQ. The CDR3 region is CASSLTYDRAGGYTF. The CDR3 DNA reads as TGCGCCAGCAGCTTAACCTATGACAGGGCCGGCGGCTACACCTTC.

CDR3 loop: CASSFIPGQGALNSPLHF. The CDR3 DNA sequence: TGTGCCAGCAGTTTTATCCCGGGACAGGGGGCGTTGAATTCACCCCTCCACTTT. This chain joins TRBV27 and TRBJ1-6; TRBD1 matches at 12 bases. This CDR3 spans 18 amino acids. Germline assignment: CDR1 MNHEY and CDR2 SMNVEV (reference sequence). J was trimmed by 7 bases and V by 3 bases; bases with no gene match: 10.

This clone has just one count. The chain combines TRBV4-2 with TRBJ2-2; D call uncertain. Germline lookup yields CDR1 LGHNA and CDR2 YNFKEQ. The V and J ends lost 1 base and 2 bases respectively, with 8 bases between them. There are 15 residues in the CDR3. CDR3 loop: CASSQVETNTGELFF. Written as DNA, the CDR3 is TGTGCCAGCAGCCAAGTAGAGACTAACACCGGGGAGCTGTTTTTT.

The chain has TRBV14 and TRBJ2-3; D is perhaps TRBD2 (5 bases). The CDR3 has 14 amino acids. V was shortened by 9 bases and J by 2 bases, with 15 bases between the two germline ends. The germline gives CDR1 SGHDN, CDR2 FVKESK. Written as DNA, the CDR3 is TGTGCCAGTAAACTCCGCGGGTCCACAGATACGCAGTATTTT. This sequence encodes CASKLRGSTDTQYF.

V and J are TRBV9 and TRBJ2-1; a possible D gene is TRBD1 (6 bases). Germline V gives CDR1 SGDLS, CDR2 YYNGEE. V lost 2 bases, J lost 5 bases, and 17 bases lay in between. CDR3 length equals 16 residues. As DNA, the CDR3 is TGTGCCAGCAGCGTGCTCTCGGGACACAAGAACAATGAGCAGTTCTTC. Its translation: CASSVLSGHKNNEQFF. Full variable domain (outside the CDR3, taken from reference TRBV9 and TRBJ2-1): DSGVTQTPKHLITATGQRVTLRCSPRSGDLSVYWYQQSLDQGLQFLIQYYNGEERAKGNILERFSAQQFPDLHSELNLSSLELGDSALYFCASSVLSGHKNNEQFFGPGTRLTVL.

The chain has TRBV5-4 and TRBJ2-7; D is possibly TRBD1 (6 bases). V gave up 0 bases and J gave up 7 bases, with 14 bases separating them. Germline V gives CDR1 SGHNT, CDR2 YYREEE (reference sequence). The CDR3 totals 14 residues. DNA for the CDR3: TGTGCCAGCAGCTTGGGGACAGCGGACGGGGAGCAGTACTTC. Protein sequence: CASSLGTADGEQYF.